Sequencing of this TCR beta chain was carried out in a study of T cells after yellow fever vaccination. This clonotype was picked up a small number of times. Each CDR3 protein is one row after TCRdb ran MiXCR on the 5' RACE reads. The sample has 80,000 to 100,000 distinct CDR3 sequences, 7.5% to 10% seen once. Germline values: CDR1 LGHNA, CDR2 YNFKEQ. Trimming took 0 bases from V and 4 from J, leaving 12 bases between them. The length of the CDR3 is 15 residues. This sequence originates from a man between 18 and 29 years old who received the YFV17D yellow fever vaccine. The V gene is TRBV4-2, the J gene TRBJ2-5; D gene uncertain. This specimen consisted of CD8+ T cells not binding an NS4B(214-222) dextramer, sorted from PBMCs, obtained roughly 15 days after the first yellow fever vaccination. The CDR3 nucleotides are TGTGCCAGCAGCCAAGAGGAAGTCGCGAGAGAGACCCAGTACTTC. This encodes CASSQEEVARETQYF.